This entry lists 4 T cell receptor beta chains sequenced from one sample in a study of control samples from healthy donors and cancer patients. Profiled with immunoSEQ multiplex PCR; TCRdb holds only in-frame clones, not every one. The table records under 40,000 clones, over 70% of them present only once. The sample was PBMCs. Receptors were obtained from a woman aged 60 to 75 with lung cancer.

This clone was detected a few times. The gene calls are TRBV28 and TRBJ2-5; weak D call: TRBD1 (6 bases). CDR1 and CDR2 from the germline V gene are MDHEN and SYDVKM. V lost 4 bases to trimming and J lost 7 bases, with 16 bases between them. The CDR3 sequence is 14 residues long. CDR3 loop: CASSSTTGLRTQYF. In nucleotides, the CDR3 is TGTGCCAGCAGTTCTACCACAGGGCTGCGGACCCAGTACTTC.

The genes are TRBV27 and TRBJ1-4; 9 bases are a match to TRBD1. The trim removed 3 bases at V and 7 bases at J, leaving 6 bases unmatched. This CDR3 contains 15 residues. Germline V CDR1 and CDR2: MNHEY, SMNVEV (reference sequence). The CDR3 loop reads CASSFEGTGSEKLFF. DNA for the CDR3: TGTGCCAGCAGTTTTGAGGGGACAGGGTCTGAAAAACTGTTTTTT.

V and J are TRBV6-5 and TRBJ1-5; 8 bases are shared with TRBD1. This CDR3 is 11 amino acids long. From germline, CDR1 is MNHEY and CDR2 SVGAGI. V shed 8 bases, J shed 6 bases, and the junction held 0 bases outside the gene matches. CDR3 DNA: TGTGCCAGCGACAGGGGTCAGCCCCAGCATTTT. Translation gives CASDRGQPQHF.

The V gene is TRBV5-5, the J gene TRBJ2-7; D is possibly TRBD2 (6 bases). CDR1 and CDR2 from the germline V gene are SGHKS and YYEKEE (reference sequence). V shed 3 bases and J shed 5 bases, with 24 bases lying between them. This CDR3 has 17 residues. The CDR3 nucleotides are TGTGCCAGCAGCTCGGCGAAATCCGGTTGGGGAGGAGACGAGCAGTACTTC. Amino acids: CASSSAKSGWGGDEQYF.